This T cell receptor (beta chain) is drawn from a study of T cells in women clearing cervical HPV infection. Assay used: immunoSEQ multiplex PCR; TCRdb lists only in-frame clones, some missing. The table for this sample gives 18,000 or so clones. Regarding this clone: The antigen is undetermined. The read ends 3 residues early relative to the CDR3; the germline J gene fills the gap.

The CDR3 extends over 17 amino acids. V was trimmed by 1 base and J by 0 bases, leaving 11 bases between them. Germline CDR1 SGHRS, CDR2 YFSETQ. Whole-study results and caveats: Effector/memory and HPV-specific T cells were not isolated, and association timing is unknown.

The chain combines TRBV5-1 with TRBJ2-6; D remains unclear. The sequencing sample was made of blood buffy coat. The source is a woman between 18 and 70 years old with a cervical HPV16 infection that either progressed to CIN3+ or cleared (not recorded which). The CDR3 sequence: CASSLPAGSSGANVLTF. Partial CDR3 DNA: TGCGCCAGCAGCTTGCCGGCAGGAAGCTCTGGGGCCAACGTC.